This record covers a single TCR beta chain. Its antigen is unknown. Base qualities were left out, and no much larger clone turns up one base away. A patient counted as having stable Graves' hyperthyroidism if no progression to ophthalmopathy occurred over 18 months of follow-up. The hyperthyroidism patients were between 18 and 65 years old and newly diagnosed, with a disease duration of less than 2 months. Patients with uncontrolled infections, other autoimmune diseases, pregnancy or lactation were excluded. Diagnoses were based on clinical symptoms, serum thyroxine and TRAb, thyroid ultrasound and orbital computed tomography. Ficoll-Paque density gradient centrifugation was used to isolate PBMCs from around 10 ml of fresh peripheral blood. Trizol reagent was used to extract total RNA, and RNA quality was then checked on an Agilent 2100 Bioanalyzer. The sample originates from a study of T cells in Graves' hyperthyroidism and ophthalmopathy (dated by TCRdb to about 2019). With regard to the full study: Peripheral blood was sampled at the time of initial diagnosis, prior to any treatment. To identify distinguishing TCR V-J signatures, a discovery cohort of some 100 patients was used, comprising 43 with Graves' ophthalmopathy and some 60 with stable Graves' hyperthyroidism. Prospective prediction of ophthalmopathy was tested in an independent validation cohort consisting of about 19 hyperthyroidism patients and more than 15 patients who later progressed to ophthalmopathy. The 100 or so discovery patients were divided at random into training and test sets in a 7:3 ratio. Thyroid tissue and blood T-cell repertoires from six Graves' hyperthyroidism patients were also compared in the study. After blood sampling, hyperthyroidism patients were treated with methimazole at a starting dose of 30 mg daily, and ophthalmopathy patients were treated with high-dose intravenous methylprednisolone. The paper reports TCR Vbeta CDR3 sequencing of approximately 140 peripheral blood samples: 43 ophthalmopathy, over 70 hyperthyroidism and around 17 progressor patients. What the study reported, not specific to this receptor: Most expanded thyroid clonotypes (frequency above 0.001) were also detected in blood, a finding suggesting that blood repertoires may reflect thyroid immune responses. Sample size was not statistically predetermined, and blinding of investigators to group allocation was not performed. In validation, progression to ophthalmopathy was predicted by the model with 70.59% sensitivity and 72.22% specificity, a median of 6.5 months before onset. A 13 V-J signature model separated ophthalmopathy from stable hyperthyroidism, with roughly 88% sensitivity and about 81% specificity in cross-validation and 80%/75% in testing.

Taken from the germline V gene (reference sequence), the CDR1 and CDR2 loops are SEHNR and FQNEAQ. The CDR3 contains 17 residues, cysteine and phenylalanine counted. Left in the record is the CDR3 DNA by itself, 51 bases read in frame from the first base. V is trimmed back by 1 base and J by 7 bases, and the junction contains 12 bases that no gene match accounts for. Amplification of TCR beta CDR3 regions was carried out from RNA transcripts. The first round of RT-PCR for the TCR CDR3 was performed with the HTBI primer set and the Qiagen OneStep RT-PCR kit. The libraries were constructed in a second round of multiplex PCR and then size-selected and purified. Sequencing of the libraries was done on an Illumina HiSeq2000 using paired-end 100 bp reads. As for the authors' bioinformatics: SOAPnuke was used to process the raw data, with reads discarded if the reads contained adapters or uncalled bases, had a mean Phred below 15, or lacked an exact constant-primer or identifier match. High-quality paired reads were merged using COPE v1.2.5, and each unique nucleotide sequence was defined as a clonotype. MiTCR v1.1 was used to align the clonotypes against IMGT TRBV, TRBD and TRBJ reference segments. Only V-J combinations with frequency above 0.0001, covering 99% to 99.2% of repertoires, were analysed. A TCS score was defined as the ratio between F50 (clonal expansion) and ExV (chaos), using BLOSUM62-based TCRdist between CDR3 peptides within each V-J. Welch's t-statistics and random forest reduced just over 500 V-J features to fewer than 15, which were used in a naive Bayes classifier (R e1071). TCRdb trimmed the raw reads at Q25, called clones with MiXCR and kept productive beta chains. Under each unique CDR3 protein, matching rows form one entry showing the most common genes and DNA. The authors' filters were not applied to this entry. For this sample the table gives about 360,000 distinct CDR3 sequences, of which about 12% were detected only once. Together, the top ten hold 9.2% of the sample.

The rearrangement joined TRBV7-9 to TRBJ1-5, with 8 bases aligning to TRBD1. Sequenced: blood. The source is a woman aged 18-35 years with Graves' hyperthyroidism. For the CDR3, the sequence is CASSLVHPGGDRQPQHF. In nucleotide form, the sequence is TGTGCCAGCAGCTTAGTTCATCCGGGAGGGGACAGGCAGCCCCAGCATTTT. The full variable domain, completed from the reference TRBV7-9 and TRBJ1-5 proteins outside the CDR3, reads DTGVSQNPRHKITKRGQNVTFRCDPISEHNRLYWYRQTLGQGPEFLTYFQNEAQLEKSRLLSDRFSAERPKGSFSTLEIQRTEQGDSAMYLCASSLVHPGGDRQPQHFGDGTRLSIL.